Each of the 3 T cell receptor beta chains below was sequenced from the same sample in a study of CD8 T cells in ankylosing spondylitis. Their antigen targets remain unknown. TCRdb recomputed calls from the 5' RACE reads with MiXCR, one row per CDR3 protein. Altogether about 840,000 distinct CDR3 sequences are present, 12% being singletons, with the ten largest covering approximately 0.46%. Whole-study results and caveats: Apparently characteristic of ankylosing spondylitis blood was a TCR beta motif (under ten highly homologous variants).

The material sequenced was blood, either unsorted or a sorted T cell fraction (not recorded which). The source is a male donor with ankylosing spondylitis.

This clonotype was seen only a few times. The chain recombines TRBV15 with TRBJ2-3, with TRBD2 identical over 9 bases. The V and J ends lost 1 base and 5 bases, in that order; junction bases with no gene match: 7. The CDR3 runs to 16 residues. Germline CDR1 LNHNV, CDR2 YYDKDF (reference sequence). In DNA, the CDR3 is TGTGCCACCAGCAGAGCCATAGCGGGGGTGATAGATACGCAGTATTTT. Translated: CATSRAIAGVIDTQYF.

The CDR3 sequence: CASSSGPRVQYF. For the CDR3, the DNA is TGTGCCAGCAGTTCCGGACCAAGGGTGCAGTACTTC. V is TRBV6-5 and J is TRBJ2-7; D call uncertain. CDR1 is MNHEY and CDR2 is SVGAGI in the germline V gene. Trimming took off 4 bases at V and 9 bases at J, with 13 bases between the two ends. The CDR3 is 12 amino acids.

The rearrangement links TRBV6-5 to TRBJ1-1; TRBD1 might be the D (5 bases). V lost 6 bases and J lost 6, with 11 bases in between. The CDR3 consists of 12 residues. Germline assignment: CDR1 MNHEY and CDR2 SVGAGI. CDR3 in DNA: TGTGCCAGCAGGGCGGACAACTCTGAAGCTTTCTTT. This encodes CASRADNSEAFF.